The sequence of this TCR beta chain was determined in a study of shared clonotypes between healthy human individuals. V was cut by 6 bases and J by 4 bases, with 18 bases left in between. The CDR3 consists of 15 residues. CDR1 KGHSH and CDR2 LQKENI come from the germline V gene. The method was immunoSEQ multiplex PCR; TCRdb's version includes in-frame clones alone and lacks a portion of them. The sample contains roughly 2.2 million clones, approximately 95% of which appear only once. The receptor comes from a man aged 18-30 years in good health. Some clones in this sample may be carry-over from other donors' samples. The chain joins TRBV18 to TRBJ1-1; tentative D call: TRBD1 (6 bases). Sequences were obtained from naive CD4+ T cells from PBMCs. The subset here: CD45RA+ positively selected. The CDR3 DNA follows: TGTGCCAGCTCGCCTTTAGGGGGGCTGGGCACTGAAGCTTTCTTT. Amino acid sequence: CASSPLGGLGTEAFF.